This TCR beta chain is from a study of shared clonotypes between healthy human individuals. Overall study results and limits: Sorted-subset sequencing was shown by rarefaction to be incomplete despite large depth. Donors were few, which limited the genetic and exposure-history diversity represented.

This clone has a single count. The antigen is unknown. Naive CD8 cells lacked CD45RO, underwent positive selection for CCR7 and left out terminally differentiated effector memory CD45RA+ cells. V shed 3 bases and J 0 bases; nucleotides not matched to a gene: 5. Germline V gene lookup returns CDR1 MNHNS and CDR2 SASEGT. CDR3 length: 17 amino acids. Several immunoSEQ plates held equal portions of the genomic DNA taken from each subset. Clones were read by immunoSEQ multiplex PCR, and TCRdb kept only the in-frame ones, dropping some. This table holds about 1,800,000 clones, 85% to 95% found once. Sequencing used naive CD8+ T cells sorted from blood. The V call is TRBV6-1, the J call TRBJ1-6; TRBD1 aligns across 7 bases. The TCR comes from a man between 18 and 29 years old in good health. For the CDR3, the DNA is TGTGCCAGCAGTGAGACAGGGCCCTTCTCCTATAATTCACCCCTCCACTTT. This gives the protein CASSETGPFSYNSPLHF.